One and the same sample provided the 30 T cell receptor beta chains below, sequenced in a study of T cell repertoires in aging, cancer and after chemotherapy. TRB rearrangements spanning V, D and J were amplified using mixed TRB-A/B primers. TCRdb recomputed calls from the multiplex PCR reads with MiXCR, one row per CDR3 protein. The sample has 1,500 to 2,000 distinct CDR3 sequences; 23% are singletons. Peripheral blood genomic DNA, not sorted cells or RNA, was the template. The material sequenced was blood. The receptors were gathered from a human donor with a solid tumor.

The sample holds a few counts of this clonotype. The V and J genes are TRBV6-5 and TRBJ2-7; tentatively, D is TRBD2 (5 bases). Trimming left V 11 bases short and J 0 bases short, with 17 bases between. CDR3 length: 14 residues. Per the germline V gene, CDR1 is MNHEY and CDR2 is SVGAGI. The CDR3 is CAGPPREYSYEQYF. In DNA, the CDR3 is TGTGCCGGCCCCCCGAGGGAGTACTCCTACGAGCAGTACTTC.

The chain employs TRBV20-1 and TRBJ1-4; D uncertain. This CDR3 is 15 amino acids long. Between the trimmed V and J ends, which lost 5 bases and 0 bases, there was a span of 13 bases. Germline V gene sequence: CDR1 DFQATT, CDR2 SNEGSKA (reference sequence). The CDR3 spells CSAPVQPATNEKLFF. The CDR3 nucleotides are TGCAGTGCTCCGGTCCAGCCTGCAACTAATGAAAAACTGTTTTTT.

This clonotype is judged medium-sized. The CDR3 sequence is CSALRTDHYTF. The CDR3 DNA sequence: TGCAGTGCGCTAAGGACAGACCACTACACCTTC. This chain connects TRBV20-1 to TRBJ1-2, with a possible D match to TRBD1 (6 bases). The CDR3 is 11 amino acids. Germline CDR1 DFQATT, CDR2 SNEGSKA (reference sequence). V lost 6 bases and J lost 10, with 15 bases in between.

This clonotype has more than one count but fewer than ten. This sequence joins TRBV28 and TRBJ2-7, with no clear D. This CDR3 region has 10 residues. Germline assignment: CDR1 MDHEN and CDR2 SYDVKM. V was shortened by 4 bases and J by 5 bases, with 3 bases between the two germline ends. The CDR3 protein is CASSSHEQYF. In DNA, the CDR3 is TGTGCCAGCAGTTCTCACGAGCAGTACTTC.

V usage is TRBV6-1 and J usage is TRBJ1-2; no reliable D call. The V and J ends lost 6 bases and 0 bases respectively, with 17 bases between them. This CDR3 has 16 amino acids. Germline loops: CDR1 MNHNS, CDR2 SASEGT. CDR3 sequence: CASRAEVGLANYGYTF. CDR3 DNA: TGTGCCAGCAGGGCCGAGGTGGGTTTAGCTAACTATGGCTACACCTTC.

The gene calls are TRBV20-1 and TRBJ2-1; D is unclear. CDR3 length equals 14 residues. V was pared by 6 bases and J by 1 base, with 13 bases between. Germline CDR1 DFQATT, CDR2 SNEGSKA (reference sequence). This chain's CDR3 is CSARTDNSYNEQFF. The DNA of the CDR3 is TGCAGTGCCCGGACGGATAATTCCTACAATGAGCAGTTCTTC.

In this sample, this clonotype turned up a few times. V usage is TRBV4-2 and J usage is TRBJ2-5; no clear D gene. Germline V gene lookup returns CDR1 LGHNA and CDR2 YNFKEQ. The CDR3 consists of 14 residues. Trimming took off 0 bases at V and 5 bases at J, with 10 bases between the two ends. As DNA, the CDR3 is TGTGCCAGCAGCCAAGATGTTATTAGGGAGACCCAGTACTTC. It translates to CASSQDVIRETQYF.

The CDR3 bases are TGTGCCAGCAGCTTAGACCCTCAGGGGGCCGGAGCTTTCTTT. Its translation: CASSLDPQGAGAFF. V gene TRBV11-3 combines with J gene TRBJ1-1; 8 nucleotides agree with TRBD1. CDR1 and CDR2 from the germline V gene are SGHNT and YENEEA. V lost 0 bases and J lost 10; bases outside the gene matches: 7. This CDR3 contains 14 residues.

This clonotype was counted only a few times. V is TRBV20-1 and J is TRBJ2-7, with D perhaps being TRBD1 or TRBD2 (5 bases each). The CDR3 has 15 residues. Germline-derived CDR1 and CDR2 are DFQATT and SNEGSKA (reference sequence). V lost 5 bases to trimming and J lost 5 bases, with 22 bases between them. This CDR3 reads CSASSPGRANDEQYF. CDR3 DNA: TGCAGTGCTTCTTCACCGGGACGGGCTAACGACGAGCAGTACTTC.

This clonotype was picked up one time. The CDR3 region has the DNA TGCAGTGCTAGAGCCCCAGGGGTAGAACAGACAGATACGCAGTATTTT. Its translation: CSARAPGVEQTDTQYF. The chain combines TRBV20-1 with TRBJ2-3, with TRBD1 as a possible D gene (6 bases). This CDR3 is 16 amino acids long. The germline gives CDR1 DFQATT, CDR2 SNEGSKA (reference sequence). V lost 1 base to trimming and J lost 3 bases, with 17 bases between them.

The genes are TRBV14 and TRBJ1-3; D gene uncertain. Trimming stripped 0 bases from V and 0 bases from J, with 6 bases between. The CDR3 totals 15 residues. The germline CDR1 and CDR2 sequences are SGHDN and FVKESK. CDR3 sequence reads: CASSQEQFSGNTIYF. The CDR3 DNA is TGTGCCAGCAGCCAAGAACAGTTCTCTGGAAACACCATATATTTT.

A remark on this clonotype: A much larger clone sits a single nucleotide away, making a read error possible. The gene calls are TRBV19 and TRBJ1-6; D ambiguous. V lost 5 bases and J lost 0, with 17 bases in between. The CDR3 is 18 amino acids. Germline lookup yields CDR1 LNHDA and CDR2 SQIVND (reference sequence). The CDR3 coding sequence is TGTGCCAGTAGTCTGTTATGGATCGAGAGCTCCTATAATTCACCCCTCCACTTT. Translating gives CASSLLWIESSYNSPLHF.

This clonotype has only a few counts. The chain combines TRBV5-1 with TRBJ2-1; 9 nucleotides agree with TRBD1. The germline V gene encodes CDR1 SGHRS and CDR2 YFSETQ. V lost 2 bases, J lost 6 bases, and 6 bases stayed unmatched. The CDR3 sequence is 15 residues long. The CDR3, as DNA: TGCGCCAGCAGCTTCCAACAGGGGGCCCCCAATGAGCAGTTCTTC. Protein product: CASSFQQGAPNEQFF.

Here the CDR3 reads CAISESLSQETQYF. The CDR3 DNA reads TGTGCCATCAGTGAGTCTCTGAGCCAAGAGACCCAGTACTTC. The rearrangement uses TRBV10-3 and TRBJ2-5; D is ambiguous. Trimming took 0 bases from V and 1 from J, leaving 6 bases between them. The germline V gene encodes CDR1 ENHRY and CDR2 SYGVKD. The CDR3 has 14 amino acids.

The genes are TRBV28 and TRBJ2-1; TRBD2 agrees at 14 bases. The CDR3 spans 17 residues. Germline V gives CDR1 MDHEN, CDR2 SYDVKM. The V and J ends lost 5 bases and 6 bases, in that order; junction bases with no gene match: 9. The CDR3 protein is CASSPGTSGSSRNEQFF. In nucleotides, the CDR3 is TGTGCCAGCAGTCCCGGGACTAGCGGGAGTTCCCGCAATGAGCAGTTCTTC.

This clonotype has only a few counts. This chain uses TRBV7-6 with TRBJ2-2; D remains unclear. CDR1 is SGHVS and CDR2 is FNYEAQ in the germline V gene. This CDR3 has 13 residues. Trimming took 2 bases from V and 3 from J, leaving 4 bases between them. CDR3 region: CASSLRDTGELFF. The DNA for the CDR3 is TGTGCCAGCAGCTTACGGGACACCGGGGAGCTGTTTTTT.

This clonotype is categorized as hyperexpanded. V usage is TRBV27 and J usage is TRBJ2-5; D is perhaps TRBD2 (6 bases). The V and J ends lost 2 bases and 5 bases respectively, with 12 bases between them. The CDR3 consists of 14 residues. Germline CDR1 is MNHEY and CDR2 is SMNVEV (reference sequence). The CDR3 spells CASSLGGGRETQYF. In nucleotides, the CDR3 is TGTGCCAGCAGTTTAGGAGGAGGGCGTGAGACCCAGTACTTC.

The rearrangement uses TRBV9 and TRBJ1-4, with TRBD1 as a possible D gene (6 bases). Germline V gives CDR1 SGDLS, CDR2 YYNGEE. The CDR3 loop spans 14 amino acids. Trimming shortened V by 0 bases and J by 5 bases, and 8 bases separated the two germline ends. CDR3 DNA sequence: TGTGCCAGCAGCGTAGCGGGGGGCAATGAAAAACTGTTTTTT. Amino acids: CASSVAGGNEKLFF.

This clonotype was seen a few times. J is TRBJ1-2 and V is TRBV4-2, with unresolved D. V was trimmed by 5 bases and J by 0 bases, leaving 13 bases between them. This CDR3 region has 15 residues. Germline V gene sequence: CDR1 LGHNA, CDR2 YNFKEQ. The CDR3 DNA reads TGTGCCAGCAGCAGGCCGGGAAGCTCTAACTATGGCTACACCTTC. Protein product: CASSRPGSSNYGYTF.

J is TRBJ2-5 and V is TRBV29-1; 9 bases map to TRBD2. V lost 1 base to trimming and J lost 4 bases; unmatched junction nucleotides: 13. Germline CDR1 and CDR2: SQVTM and ANQGSEA. The CDR3 extends over 17 amino acids. The CDR3 loop is CSVEGSLTGTSRETQYF. DNA of the CDR3: TGCAGCGTTGAAGGTTCTCTCACTGGGACTAGCCGAGAGACCCAGTACTTC.

There are a few counts of this clonotype. The rearrangement joins TRBV5-5 to TRBJ2-3; D call uncertain. Germline-derived CDR1 and CDR2 are SGHKS and YYEKEE (reference sequence). Trimming removed 0 bases from V and 0 bases from J, with 8 bases in between. This CDR3 comprises 15 residues. The CDR3 reads CASSLEGRSTDTQYF. CDR3 nucleotides: TGTGCCAGCAGCTTGGAGGGCAGGAGCACAGATACGCAGTATTTT.

This clonotype counts as medium-sized. This chain joins TRBV7-2 and TRBJ2-7; D ambiguous. Trimming removed 8 bases at V and 0 bases at J, with 8 bases between. The CDR3 runs to 12 residues. Germline loops: CDR1 SGHTA, CDR2 FQGNSA. The CDR3 region is CASSGGSYEQYF. The CDR3 DNA sequence: TGTGCCAGCTCAGGTGGCTCCTACGAGCAGTACTTC.

By frequency in the sample, this clonotype is medium-sized. The chain is built from TRBV20-1 and TRBJ1-2; D uncertain. V was trimmed by 3 bases and J by 4 bases, leaving 15 bases between them. Germline V CDR1 and CDR2: DFQATT, SNEGSKA (reference sequence). This CDR3 spans 14 amino acids. CDR3 sequence reads: CSASLIDGSYGYTF. The CDR3 nucleotides read TGCAGTGCTAGCTTAATTGACGGCTCCTATGGCTACACCTTC.

This clonotype is labeled as large. This chain joins TRBV27 and TRBJ2-1; 10 bases map to TRBD2. The CDR3 extends over 14 amino acids. Germline assignment: CDR1 MNHEY and CDR2 SMNVEV (reference sequence). Trimming removed 7 bases from V and 4 bases from J; junction bases left unmatched: 4. The CDR3 DNA sequence: TGTGCCAGCAACCCTAGCGGGGGATACAATGAGCAGTTCTTC. Its protein is CASNPSGGYNEQFF.

Turning to this clonotype: This may come from a read error, since a much larger clone is one base off. V usage is TRBV30 and J usage is TRBJ1-2; D is ambiguous. This CDR3 has 13 amino acids. V was cut by 0 bases and J by 6 bases, with 11 bases left in between. The V gene's germline CDR1 is GTSNPN and CDR2 SVGIG (reference sequence). The CDR3: CAWSVLDGHGYTF. The CDR3 nucleotides are TGTGCCTGGAGTGTACTTGATGGGCATGGCTACACCTTC.

This clonotype came up a few times. J is TRBJ2-2 and V is TRBV5-4; no clear D. Germline V CDR1 and CDR2: SGHNT, YYREEE (reference sequence). The CDR3 spans 12 residues. V lost 3 bases and J 0 bases, leaving 0 bases between the germline ends. CDR3 nucleotides: TGTGCCAGCAGCTCGAACACCGGGGAGCTGTTTTTT. This codes for CASSSNTGELFF.

This clonotype is medium-sized within its sample. The chain uses TRBV20-1 and TRBJ1-2, with no clear D. Trimming removed 6 bases at V and 8 bases at J, with 16 bases between. The CDR3 covers 12 residues. Germline-derived CDR1 and CDR2 are DFQATT and SNEGSKA (reference sequence). For the CDR3, the DNA is TGCAGTGCCCGGTTGGCAGACGAAGGCTACACCTTC. Residues: CSARLADEGYTF.

This clonotype was found a few times. V and J are TRBV27 and TRBJ2-1, with 8 bases identical to TRBD2. The germline V gene encodes CDR1 MNHEY and CDR2 SMNVEV (reference sequence). The trim removed 2 bases at V and 0 bases at J, leaving 6 bases unmatched. This CDR3 is built from 17 residues. For the CDR3, the DNA is TGTGCCAGCAGTTTACCGGGGGGGCCGAGCTCCTACAATGAGCAGTTCTTC. Its protein product is CASSLPGGPSSYNEQFF.

This clonotype is medium-sized in the sample. This chain joins TRBV7-9 and TRBJ2-7; a weak D match, TRBD2 (6 bases). The V gene lost 1 base and the J gene lost 0 bases, with 13 bases spanning the gap. Per the germline V gene, CDR1 is SEHNR and CDR2 is FQNEAQ (reference sequence). The CDR3 sequence is 16 residues long. CDR3 nucleotides: TGTGCCAGCAGCTTAGGGGTGTCTAGCGACTCCTACGAGCAGTACTTC. Translation: CASSLGVSSDSYEQYF.

There are a few counts of this clonotype. This chain joins TRBV18 and TRBJ2-7; 8 nucleotides match TRBD1. The germline V gene has CDR1 KGHSH and CDR2 LQKENI. This CDR3 has 14 residues. V was clipped by 1 base and J by 9 bases; unmatched bases: 8. This CDR3 is CASSPRQGIDLQYF. The CDR3 nucleotides read TGTGCCAGCTCACCACGACAGGGGATTGACTTGCAGTACTTC.